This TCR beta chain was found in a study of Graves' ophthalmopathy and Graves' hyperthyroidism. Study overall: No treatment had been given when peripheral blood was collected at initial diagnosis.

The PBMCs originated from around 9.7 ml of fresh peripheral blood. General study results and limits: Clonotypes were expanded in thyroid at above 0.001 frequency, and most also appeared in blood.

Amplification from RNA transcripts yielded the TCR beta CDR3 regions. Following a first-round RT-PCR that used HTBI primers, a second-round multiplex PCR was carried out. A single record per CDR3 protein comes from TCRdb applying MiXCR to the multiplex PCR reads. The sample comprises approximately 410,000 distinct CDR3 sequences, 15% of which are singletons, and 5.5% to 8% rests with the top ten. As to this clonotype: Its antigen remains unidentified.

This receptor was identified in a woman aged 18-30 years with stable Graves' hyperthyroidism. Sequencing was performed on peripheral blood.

In nucleotides, the CDR3 is TGTGCCAGCAGCCCGGGGGGGAACAATAATTCACCCCTCCACTTT. As protein: CASSPGGNNNSPLHF. The chain joins TRBV12-3 or TRBV12-4 to TRBJ1-6; D possibly corresponds to TRBD1 (5 bases). The CDR3 is 15 amino acids. V shed 6 bases and J shed 5 bases, with 14 bases lying between them.